These 5 T cell receptor beta chains were all obtained from the same sample, sequenced in a study of beta chain features in type 1 diabetes. Study outcomes and limitations: TCRB CDR3 length was moderately but significantly reduced in all four CD4+ subsets of Type 1 diabetes patients.

Expressed TCRB transcripts got sequenced, as all isolated RNA was reverse transcribed. TCRdb keeps only in-frame clones here, not all; method: immunoSEQ multiplex PCR. The sample has about 160,000 clones; around 63% are singletons. These receptors are not linked to any known antigen. Sequencing used naive CD4+ T cells from blood. The receptors shown here come from a man aged 25 to 40 with type 1 diabetes.

The chain carries TRBV18 and TRBJ2-3; the D gene is possibly TRBD1 (5 bases). The V end was cut by 3 bases, the J end by 5 bases, with 12 bases between. The CDR3 sequence is 14 residues long. The germline CDR1 and CDR2 sequences are KGHSH and LQKENI. The CDR3 sequence: CASSPEGVGDTQYF. In DNA, the CDR3 is TGTGCCAGCTCACCTGAAGGGGTTGGAGATACGCAGTATTTT.

This clone was picked up one time. The chain couples TRBV29-1 to TRBJ2-1; D is uncertain. V lost 7 bases and J 5 bases, leaving 21 bases between the germline ends. Germline V gene lookup returns CDR1 SQVTM and CDR2 ANQGSEA. This CDR3 spans 15 amino acids. The CDR3 nucleotides read TGCAGCGGTGCCCCCACGACTCGCCTCAACAATGAGCAGTTCTTC. It is translated as CSGAPTTRLNNEQFF.

The chain recombines TRBV4-3 with TRBJ1-6; unclear D gene. Germline-derived CDR1 and CDR2 are LGHNA and YSLEER. There are 15 residues in the CDR3. V lost 1 base, J lost 10 bases, and 14 bases lay in between. CDR3 coding DNA: TGCGCCAGCAGCCAAGTAGGAGGTGATGGCTCACCCCTCCACTTT. It translates to CASSQVGGDGSPLHF.

The V gene is TRBV29-1, the J gene TRBJ1-1; D is undetermined. This CDR3 comprises 13 residues. The V and J ends lost 4 bases and 0 bases respectively, with 9 bases between them. CDR1 and CDR2 from the germline V gene are SQVTM and ANQGSEA. The DNA for the CDR3 is TGCAGCGTTGTTCACCCCTTGAACACTGAAGCTTTCTTT. Translating it yields CSVVHPLNTEAFF.

The chain combines TRBV4-3 with TRBJ2-7, with TRBD1 matching over 8 bases. The ends lost 4 bases at V and 0 bases at J; junction bases unmatched: 2. This CDR3 has 14 residues. Per the germline V gene, CDR1 is LGHNA and CDR2 is YSLEER. The CDR3 region is CASSLGTGSYEQYF. The CDR3 DNA reads TGCGCCAGCAGCCTCGGGACAGGCTCCTACGAGCAGTACTTC.